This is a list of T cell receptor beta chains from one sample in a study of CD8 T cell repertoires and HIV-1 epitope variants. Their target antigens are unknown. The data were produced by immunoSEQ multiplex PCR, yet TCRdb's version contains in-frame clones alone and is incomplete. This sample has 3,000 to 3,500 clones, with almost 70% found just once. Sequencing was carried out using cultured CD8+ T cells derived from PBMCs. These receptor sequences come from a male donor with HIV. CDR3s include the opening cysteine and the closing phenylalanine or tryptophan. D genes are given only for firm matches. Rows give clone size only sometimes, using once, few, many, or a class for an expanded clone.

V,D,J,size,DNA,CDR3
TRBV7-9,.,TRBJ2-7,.,TGTGCCAGCAGCTTAGCTCTGGCCTACGAGCAGTACTTC,CASSLALAYEQYF
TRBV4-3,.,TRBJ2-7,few,TGCGCCAGCAGCCAAGGCGGCTACAATGGGGAGCAGTACTTC,CASSQGGYNGEQYF
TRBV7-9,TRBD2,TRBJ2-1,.,TGTGCCAGCAGCTTATCTAGCGGGGGAACCTACAATGAGCAGTTCTTC,CASSLSSGGTYNEQFF
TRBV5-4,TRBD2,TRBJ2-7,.,TGTGCCAGCAGCTTTAAAGCGGGGGTCTCCTACGAGCAGTACTTC,CASSFKAGVSYEQYF
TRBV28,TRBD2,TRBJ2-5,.,TGTGCCAGCAGTCCGGGGGAGGGCCAAATGGAGACCCAGTACTTC,CASSPGEGQMETQYF
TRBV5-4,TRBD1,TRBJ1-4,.,TGTGCCAGCAGCTCGACAGGGGGCGCAGGTGAAAAACTGTTTTTT,CASSSTGGAGEKLFF
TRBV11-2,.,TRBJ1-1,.,TGTGCCAGCAGCTTAGGAGCCAGCACTGAAGCTTTCTTT,CASSLGASTEAFF
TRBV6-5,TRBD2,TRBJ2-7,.,TGTGCCAGCAGTTACGGGCTAGCGGGAGAGGACGAGCAGTACTTC,CASSYGLAGEDEQYF
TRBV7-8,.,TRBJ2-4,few,TGTGCCTTGGGGGAGGACCAAAACATTCAGTACTTC,CALGEDQNIQYF
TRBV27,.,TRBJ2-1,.,TGTGCCAGCAGTACCTCCCTCGACTCCCCGGAAGTCCATGAGCAGTTCTTC,CASSTSLDSPEVHEQFF
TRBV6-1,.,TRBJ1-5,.,TGTGCCAGCAGTGAAGCATTTAATCAGCCCCAGCATTTT,CASSEAFNQPQHF
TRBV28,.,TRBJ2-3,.,TGTGCCAGCAGTCAGGACACCCGCACAGATACGCAGTATTTT,CASSQDTRTDTQYF
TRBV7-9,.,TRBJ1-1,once,TGTGCCAGCAGCCGGAGGGTGACTGAAGCTTTCTTT,CASSRRVTEAFF
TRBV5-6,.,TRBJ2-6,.,TGTGCCAGCAGCTTGGATGGGGCGGCGGGGGCCAACGTCCTGACTTTC,CASSLDGAAGANVLTF
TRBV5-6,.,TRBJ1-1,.,TGTGCCAGCAGCTTGGTGGAGGAGGGCACTGAAGCTTTCTTT,CASSLVEEGTEAFF
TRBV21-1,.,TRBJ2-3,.,TGTGCCAGCAGGACTAGCGTGGATACGCAGTATTTT,CASRTSVDTQYF
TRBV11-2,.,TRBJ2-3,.,TGTGCCAGCAGCTTAAGAACGCCACAATGGGATACGCAGTATTTT,CASSLRTPQWDTQYF
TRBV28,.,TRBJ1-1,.,TGTGCCAGCACCCGGGATAGGGGGGGCACTGAAGCTTTCTTT,CASTRDRGGTEAFF
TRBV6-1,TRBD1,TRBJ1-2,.,TGTGCCAGCAGTGAAGCGGGCCAGGGGGCGGCTGGCTACACCTTC,CASSEAGQGAAGYTF
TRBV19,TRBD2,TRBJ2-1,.,TGTGCCAGTAGGCCCCCTAGCGGGAGCTACAATGAGCAGTTCTTC,CASRPPSGSYNEQFF
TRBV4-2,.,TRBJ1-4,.,TGTGCCAGCAGCCAAGGATCACAGGAGGAACTGTTTTTT,CASSQGSQEELFF